The rows below give T cell receptor beta chains drawn from one sample of a study of cytomegalovirus exposure and HLA in healthy donors. Measured with immunoSEQ multiplex PCR; TCRdb has only the in-frame clones, and not every one. The sample has roughly 130,000 clones; roughly three fifths are singletons. Specimen: PBMCs. The receptors come from a woman in her thirties or forties in good health and CMV-seropositive. CDR3s include the opening cysteine and the closing phenylalanine or tryptophan. A D gene is named only where the DNA matches it firmly. The size entry is marked missing in some rows and otherwise reads once, few, many or a size class.

V	J	D	size	CDR3	DNA
TRBV5-1	TRBJ2-2	TRBD1	NA	CASSDRTGGTGELFF	TGCGCCAGCAGCGACCGGACAGGGGGGACCGGGGAGCTGTTTTTT
TRBV5-1	TRBJ2-2	NA	NA	CASSPPSNTGELFF	TGCGCCAGCAGCCCTCCCAGTAACACCGGGGAGCTGTTTTTT
TRBV6-1	TRBJ1-5	NA	few	CASSVWSDQPQHF	TGTGCCAGCAGTGTCTGGTCAGATCAGCCCCAGCATTTT
TRBV7-3	TRBJ1-1	NA	NA	CASSLVSAAGGTEAFF	TGTGCCAGCAGCTTAGTGTCGGCAGCCGGCGGCACTGAAGCTTTCTTT
TRBV5-1	TRBJ2-5	NA	few	CASSHRPGTSQETQYF	TGCGCCAGCAGCCACAGGCCAGGGACTTCACAAGAGACCCAGTACTTC
TRBV4-1	TRBJ1-3	NA	few	CASSYPGTTGNTIYF	TGCGCCAGCAGCTACCCAGGGACAACCGGAAACACCATATATTTT
TRBV7-3	TRBJ2-3	NA	NA	CASSPRQSTDTQYF	TGTGCCAGCAGCCCTCGACAAAGCACAGATACGCAGTATTTT
TRBV11-3	TRBJ2-1	TRBD1	NA	CASSLGQGAYNEQFF	TGTGCCAGCAGCCTAGGACAGGGGGCTTACAATGAGCAGTTCTTC
TRBV2	TRBJ1-5	NA	NA	CASSEMGLNQPQHF	TGTGCCAGCAGTGAAATGGGGCTCAATCAGCCCCAGCATTTT
TRBV18	TRBJ2-7	NA	few	CASSPQSGDYEQYF	TGTGCCAGCTCACCACAATCAGGGGACTACGAGCAGTACTTC
TRBV19	TRBJ1-2	NA	NA	CASSSKSNYGYTF	TGTGCCAGTAGTAGTAAATCTAACTATGGCTACACCTTC
TRBV9	TRBJ2-2	TRBD1	NA	CASSVGGGQGRTGELFF	TGTGCCAGCAGCGTAGGGGGAGGACAGGGGAGGACCGGGGAGCTGTTTTTT
TRBV10-1	TRBJ2-1	TRBD2	NA	CASSEPGTSGSPQFF	TGCGCCAGCAGTGAGCCTGGGACTAGCGGGAGTCCACAGTTCTTC
TRBV6-1	TRBJ1-4	TRBD1	NA	CASSEGGGHEKLFF	TGTGCCAGCAGTGAAGGAGGGGGCCATGAAAAACTGTTTTTT
TRBV7-8	TRBJ2-7	TRBD1	NA	CASSSRDRAYEQYF	TGTGCCAGCAGCTCCCGGGACAGAGCCTACGAGCAGTACTTC
TRBV28	TRBJ2-7	TRBD1	NA	CASSLFGTGAFSYEQYF	TGTGCCAGCAGTTTATTTGGGACAGGGGCCTTCTCCTACGAGCAGTACTTC
TRBV15	TRBJ2-3	TRBD2	once	CATSKMTLAGRDTDTQYF	TGTGCCACCAGCAAAATGACCCTAGCGGGACGGGACACAGATACGCAGTATTTT
TRBV28	TRBJ1-5	NA	once	CASSLGRQNSNQPQHF	TGTGCCAGCAGTTTAGGTCGACAGAATAGCAATCAGCCCCAGCATTTT
TRBV9	TRBJ2-2	NA	NA	CASSGQGSGELFF	TGTGCCAGCAGCGGACAAGGGTCCGGGGAGCTGTTTTTT
TRBV6-5	TRBJ2-4	TRBD1	NA	CASRKGAPRGIQYF	TGTGCCAGCCGAAAGGGGGCCCCGAGGGGCATTCAGTACTTC
TRBV19	TRBJ2-7	TRBD2	once	CASSRAAGGTSYEQYF	TGTGCCAGTAGTCGGGCGGCGGGAGGGACCTCCTACGAGCAGTACTTC
TRBV5-1	TRBJ1-2	NA	NA	CASSLGTSDNYGYTF	TGCGCCAGCAGCTTGGGGACATCTGATAACTATGGCTACACCTTC
TRBV5-1	TRBJ2-3	NA	NA	CASSPVGDTDTQYF	TGCGCCAGCAGCCCGGTAGGGGACACAGATACGCAGTATTTT
TRBV2	TRBJ2-6	NA	NA	CASSFLNVLTF	TGTGCCAGCAGTTTCCTCAACGTCCTGACTTTC
TRBV5-1	TRBJ2-7	NA	NA	CASSLLGGAFYEQYF	TGCGCCAGCAGCCTCCTTGGGGGGGCCTTTTACGAGCAGTACTTC
TRBV7-3	TRBJ2-6	NA	NA	CASRGGANVLTF	TGTGCCAGCCGGGGGGGGGCCAACGTCCTGACTTTC
TRBV6-5	TRBJ1-2	TRBD1	few	CASSRRARQGDGYTF	TGTGCCAGCAGTCGCAGAGCTCGACAGGGGGATGGCTACACCTTC
TRBV19	TRBJ1-4	NA	NA	CASSIEEGVGANEKLFF	TGTGCCAGTAGTATAGAAGAAGGGGTCGGCGCTAATGAAAAACTGTTTTTT
TRBV5-1	TRBJ2-2	NA	NA	CASRGQVDSGELFF	TGCGCCAGCAGGGGGCAAGTTGACTCCGGGGAGCTGTTTTTT
TRBV6-5	TRBJ1-4	TRBD1	NA	CASRDSSDGEKLFF	TGTGCCAGCCGGGACAGTTCCGACGGTGAAAAACTGTTTTTT
TRBV2	TRBJ2-7	TRBD1	few	CASNGQGPSYEQYF	TGTGCCAGCAACGGACAGGGTCCTTCCTACGAGCAGTACTTC